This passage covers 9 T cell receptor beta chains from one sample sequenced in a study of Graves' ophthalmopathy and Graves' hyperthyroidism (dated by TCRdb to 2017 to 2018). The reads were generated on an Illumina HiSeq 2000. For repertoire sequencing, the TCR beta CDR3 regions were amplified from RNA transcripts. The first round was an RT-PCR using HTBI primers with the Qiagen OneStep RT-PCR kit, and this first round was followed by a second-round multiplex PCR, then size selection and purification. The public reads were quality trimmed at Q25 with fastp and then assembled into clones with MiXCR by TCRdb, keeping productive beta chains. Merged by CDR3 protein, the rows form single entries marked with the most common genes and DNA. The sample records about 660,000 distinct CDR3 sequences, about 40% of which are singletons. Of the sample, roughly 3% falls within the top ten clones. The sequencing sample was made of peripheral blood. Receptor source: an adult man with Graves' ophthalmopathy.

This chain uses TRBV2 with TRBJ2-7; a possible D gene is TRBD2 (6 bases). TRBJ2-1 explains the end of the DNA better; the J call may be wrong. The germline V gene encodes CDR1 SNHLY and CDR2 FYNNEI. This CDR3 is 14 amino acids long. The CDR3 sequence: CASSVDERGNEQFF. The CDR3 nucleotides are TGTGCCAGCAGCGTCGATGAACGGGGGAATGAGCAGTTCTTC.

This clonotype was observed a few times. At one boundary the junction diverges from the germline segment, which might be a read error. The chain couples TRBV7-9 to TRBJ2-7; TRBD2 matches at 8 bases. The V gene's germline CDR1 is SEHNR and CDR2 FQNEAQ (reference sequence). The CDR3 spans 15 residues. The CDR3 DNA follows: TGCGCCAGCAGCCAGCCTACTAGCGGACACTACGAGCAGTACTTC. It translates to CASSQPTSGHYEQYF.

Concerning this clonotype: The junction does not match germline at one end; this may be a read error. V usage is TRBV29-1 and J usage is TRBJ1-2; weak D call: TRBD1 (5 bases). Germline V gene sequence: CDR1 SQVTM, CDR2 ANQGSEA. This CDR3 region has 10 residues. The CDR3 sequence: CSVAQGGILF. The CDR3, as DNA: TGCAGCGTTGCTCAGGGAGGTATACTCTTC. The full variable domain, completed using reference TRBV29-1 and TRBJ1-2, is SAVISQKPSRDICQRGTSLTIQCQVDSQVTMMFWYRQQPGQSLTLIATANQGSEATYESGFVIDKFPISRPNLTFSTLTVSNMSPEDSSIYLCSVAQGGILFGSGTRLTVV.

The CDR3: CASSEGVSYEQYF. CDR3 in DNA: TGTGCCAGCTCGGAAGGGGTGTCCTACGAGCAGTACTTC. The chain uses TRBV2 and TRBJ2-7, with D possibly being TRBD1 (5 bases). V was clipped by 8 bases and J by 1 base, with 12 bases between them. There are 13 residues in the CDR3. Germline CDR1 is SNHLY and CDR2 is FYNNEI.

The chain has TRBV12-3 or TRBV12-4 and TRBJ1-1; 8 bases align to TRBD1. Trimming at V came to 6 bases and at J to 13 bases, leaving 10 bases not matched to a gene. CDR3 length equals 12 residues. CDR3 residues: CASRKGQGSGFF. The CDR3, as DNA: TGTGCCAGCAGAAAAGGACAGGGCAGTGGTTTCTTT.

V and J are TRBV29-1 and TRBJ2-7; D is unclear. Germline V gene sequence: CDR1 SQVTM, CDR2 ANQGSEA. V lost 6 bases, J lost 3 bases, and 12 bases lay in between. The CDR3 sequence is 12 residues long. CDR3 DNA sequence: TGCAGCGTAGCTTCTGCAGACTACGAGCAGTACTTC. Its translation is CSVASADYEQYF.

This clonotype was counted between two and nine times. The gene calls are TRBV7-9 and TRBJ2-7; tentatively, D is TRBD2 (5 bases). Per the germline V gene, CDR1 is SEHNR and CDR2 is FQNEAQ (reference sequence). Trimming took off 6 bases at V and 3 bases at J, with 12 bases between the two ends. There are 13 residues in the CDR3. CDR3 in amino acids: CASSYASSYEQYF. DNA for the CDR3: TGTGCCAGCAGTTACGCTAGCAGCTACGAGCAGTACTTC. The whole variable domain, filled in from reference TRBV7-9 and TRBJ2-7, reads DTGVSQNPRHKITKRGQNVTFRCDPISEHNRLYWYRQTLGQGPEFLTYFQNEAQLEKSRLLSDRFSAERPKGSFSTLEIQRTEQGDSAMYLCASSYASSYEQYFGPGTRLTVT.

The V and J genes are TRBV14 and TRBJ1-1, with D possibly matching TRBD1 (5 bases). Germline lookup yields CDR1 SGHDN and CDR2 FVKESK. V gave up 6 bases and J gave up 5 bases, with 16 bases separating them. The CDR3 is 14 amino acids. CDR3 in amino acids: CASSPSSGITEAFF. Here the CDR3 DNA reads TGTGCCAGCAGTCCCTCCTCAGGGATTACTGAAGCTTTCTTT.

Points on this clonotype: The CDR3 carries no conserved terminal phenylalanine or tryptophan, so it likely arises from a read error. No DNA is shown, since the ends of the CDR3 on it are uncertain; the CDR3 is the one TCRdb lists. CDR3 residues: CASSPQGGY. The rearrangement links TRBV12-3 or TRBV12-4 to TRBJ2-6; TRBD1, the table's D call, was not compared with the DNA. The CDR3 length equals 9 residues, ends included.